Below, 27 T cell receptor beta chains from the same sample are listed, as sequenced in a study of T cell responses to AZD1222 COVID-19 vaccine. Method: immunoSEQ multiplex PCR; TCRdb's copy keeps in-frame clones and lacks some. In the table there are about 88,000 clones, 90% of which are singletons. Sequenced material: peripheral blood, taken 28 days after the second AZD1222 dose. The receptors stem from an adult who received the AZD1222 COVID-19 vaccine.

This clone has a single count. V and J are TRBV5-5 and TRBJ1-1; no definite D call. CDR1 and CDR2 from the germline V gene are SGHKS and YYEKEE (reference sequence). This CDR3 has 13 amino acids. V shed 2 bases and J shed 3 bases, with 8 bases lying between them. This CDR3 is CASSLIADTEAFF. CDR3 DNA: TGTGCCAGCAGCTTAATCGCGGACACTGAAGCTTTCTTT.

The V call is TRBV11-3, the J call TRBJ1-2, with D possibly TRBD1 on 6 matching bases. Germline CDR1 and CDR2: SGHNT and YENEEA. V was clipped by 0 bases and J by 6 bases, with 29 bases between them. The CDR3 sequence is 20 residues long. The CDR3 is CASSLDVTYLPTGHGNGYTF. The CDR3 coding sequence is TGTGCCAGCAGCTTAGATGTAACATACTTACCAACGGGACACGGGAATGGCTACACCTTC. The full variable domain, its missing parts supplied by reference TRBV11-3 and TRBJ1-2, is EAGVVQSPRYKIIEKKQPVAFWCNPISGHNTLYWYLQNLGQGPELLIRYENEEAVDDSQLPKDRFSAERLKGVDSTLKIQPAELGDSAVYLCASSLDVTYLPTGHGNGYTFGSGTRLTVV.

This clone appeared many times. V usage is TRBV19 and J usage is TRBJ1-1, with TRBD1 matching 7 bases. The CDR3 runs 13 residues. Trimming at V came to 6 bases and at J to 8 bases, leaving 9 bases not matched to a gene. Germline V lookup: CDR1 LNHDA, CDR2 SQIVND (reference sequence). The CDR3 reads CASRTGQPEEAFF. The CDR3 coding sequence is TGTGCCAGTAGGACGGGACAGCCCGAGGAAGCTTTCTTT.

The chain is built from TRBV24-1 and TRBJ2-1; the D is unclear. This CDR3 has 15 residues. The V and J ends lost 0 bases and 6 bases respectively, with 11 bases between them. Germline CDR1 is KGHDR and CDR2 is SFDVKD. CDR3 bases: TGTGCCACCAGTGATTTGCAAGCAGACGGCAATGAGCAGTTCTTC. Translated: CATSDLQADGNEQFF.

The chain has TRBV15 and TRBJ2-2; no clear D. The V end was cut by 1 base, the J end by 7 bases, with 13 bases between. CDR1 and CDR2 from the germline V gene are LNHNV and YYDKDF (reference sequence). The CDR3 extends over 15 amino acids. CDR3: CATSRVSSGGGELFF. In DNA, the CDR3 is TGTGCCACCAGCAGAGTTTCTTCTGGTGGCGGGGAGCTGTTTTTT.

The V call is TRBV6-1, the J call TRBJ2-3; D unresolved. CDR1 and CDR2 (germline): MNHNS, SASEGT. The CDR3 sequence is 14 residues long. The V gene lost 1 base and the J gene lost 0 bases, with 5 bases spanning the gap. Written as DNA, the CDR3 is TGTGCCAGCAGTGAAGTAAGCAGCACAGATACGCAGTATTTT. Residues: CASSEVSSTDTQYF.

The chain employs TRBV20-1 and TRBJ1-5; TRBD1 aligns across 7 bases. The trim removed 3 bases at V and 0 bases at J, leaving 8 bases unmatched. The CDR3 runs to 16 residues. CDR1 is DFQATT and CDR2 is SNEGSKA in the germline V gene (reference sequence). In DNA form, the CDR3 reads TGCAGTGCTAGTTACGGGACAGAAGCTAGCAATCAGCCCCAGCATTTT. Translated, it gives CSASYGTEASNQPQHF.

The V gene is TRBV7-2, the J gene TRBJ2-3, with 10 bases identical to TRBD2. Germline-derived CDR1 and CDR2 are SGHTA and FQGNSA. There are 16 residues in the CDR3. V shed 4 bases and J 0 bases; nucleotides not matched to a gene: 4. The chain's CDR3 is CASSSQAGGSTDTQYF. The CDR3, as DNA: TGTGCCAGCAGCTCCCAAGCGGGGGGGAGCACAGATACGCAGTATTTT.

V and J are TRBV5-1 and TRBJ1-1; D gene ambiguous. Germline lookup yields CDR1 SGHRS and CDR2 YFSETQ. This CDR3 has 15 amino acids. Trimming took 0 bases from V and 0 from J, leaving 9 bases between them. This chain's CDR3 is CASSLAGSMNTEAFF. The CDR3 bases are TGCGCCAGCAGCTTGGCGGGCAGCATGAACACTGAAGCTTTCTTT.

J is TRBJ1-4 and V is TRBV5-1; 8 bases fit TRBD1. Germline V gene data show CDR1 as SGHRS and CDR2 as YFSETQ. Trimming cost V 1 base and J 0 bases; bases outside gene matches: 2. CDR3 length equals 16 residues. The CDR3 protein is CASSLTGGSTNEKLFF. The CDR3 DNA reads TGCGCCAGCAGCTTGACAGGGGGATCAACTAATGAAAAACTGTTTTTT.

The chain combines TRBV9 with TRBJ2-7, with 13 bases matching TRBD2. Germline V gene data show CDR1 as SGDLS and CDR2 as YYNGEE. The CDR3 consists of 17 residues. J lost 0 bases, V lost 4 bases, and 7 bases had no gene match. DNA for the CDR3: TGTGCCAGCAGCCCGCGACTAGCGGGGGGCCGCTCCTACGAGCAGTACTTC. Residues: CASSPRLAGGRSYEQYF.

The CDR3: CASGDGGRYEQYF. The CDR3 region has the DNA TGTGCCAGCGGGGACGGGGGGCGGTACGAGCAGTACTTC. V is TRBV21-1 and J is TRBJ2-7; the table's TRBD2 call for D was not verified on the DNA. TRBV21-1 is labeled a pseudogene. The CDR3 is made up of 13 amino acids.

The rearrangement links TRBV28 to TRBJ2-1; 8 nucleotides align to TRBD1. Trimming removed 6 bases from V and 1 base from J; junction bases left unmatched: 5. The length of the CDR3 is 15 residues. CDR1 and CDR2 (germline): MDHEN, SYDVKM. The DNA of the CDR3 is TGTGCCAGCAGCCCTCACAGGGGGTCCTACAATGAGCAGTTCTTC. As protein: CASSPHRGSYNEQFF.

V usage is TRBV28 and J usage is TRBJ1-2; weak D call: TRBD1 (6 bases). The V end was cut by 8 bases, the J end by 4 bases, with 14 bases between. The CDR3 has 13 amino acids. Per germline, CDR1 MDHEN and CDR2 SYDVKM. The DNA for the CDR3 is TGTGCCAGCGCGAGGGGGGTCTCCTATGGCTACACCTTC. It encodes CASARGVSYGYTF.

The rearrangement uses TRBV19 and TRBJ1-6; 9 bases are a match to TRBD1. The CDR3 is 13 amino acids. Trimming removed 5 bases from V and 10 bases from J; junction bases left unmatched: 3. Germline assignment: CDR1 LNHDA and CDR2 SQIVND (reference sequence). CDR3 amino acids: CASSAQGASPLHF. The CDR3, as DNA: TGTGCCAGTAGTGCACAGGGGGCCTCACCCCTCCACTTT.

The genes are TRBV28 and TRBJ1-6; no clear D. The ends were cut back, 5 bases at V and 0 bases at J, with 8 bases in the middle. Germline V gene data show CDR1 as MDHEN and CDR2 as SYDVKM. The CDR3 extends over 15 amino acids. CDR3 nucleotides: TGTGCCAGCAGTGGCAGAAGCTCCTATAATTCACCCCTCCACTTT. Its protein is CASSGRSSYNSPLHF.

The CDR3 nucleotides are TGTGCCAGCTCACCACCGGCCAGGGCCTACGAGCAGTACTTC. Protein: CASSPPARAYEQYF. V and J are TRBV18 and TRBJ2-7, with D perhaps matching TRBD1 (5 bases). V was pared by 0 bases and J by 2 bases, with 8 bases between. The germline CDR1 and CDR2 sequences are KGHSH and LQKENI. This CDR3 comprises 14 residues.

CDR3 region: CASRSGQGARNYGYTF. The DNA for the CDR3 is TGTGCCAGCAGATCGGGACAGGGGGCGCGTAACTATGGCTACACCTTC. V is TRBV2 and J is TRBJ1-2, with 12 bases fitting TRBD1. Germline CDR1 is SNHLY and CDR2 is FYNNEI. Trimming removed 6 bases from V and 1 base from J; junction bases left unmatched: 6. The CDR3 is 16 amino acids.

V gene TRBV5-1 combines with J gene TRBJ1-4, with D tentatively TRBD1 (6 bases). CDR1 and CDR2 (germline): SGHRS, YFSETQ. The V gene lost 4 bases and the J gene lost 5 bases, with 18 bases spanning the gap. This CDR3 region has 16 residues. In nucleotides, the CDR3 is TGCGCCAGCAGCCCCTCGGTTAAGGGGGGCAATGAAAAACTGTTTTTT. Protein: CASSPSVKGGNEKLFF.

This chain links TRBV23-1 with TRBJ1-3; D remains unclear. TRBV23-1 is annotated as an ORF whose role is uncertain. Trimming shortened V by 0 bases and J by 2 bases, and 14 bases separated the two germline ends. CDR3 length: 17 residues. The CDR3 nucleotides are TGCGCCAGCAGTCAATCGACCCGGGTAGGGCCTGGAAACACCATATATTTT. Translation: CASSQSTRVGPGNTIYF.

There are a few counts of this clone. The genes are TRBV15 and TRBJ1-4, with D unclear. The germline V gene encodes CDR1 LNHNV and CDR2 YYDKDF (reference sequence). This CDR3 has 15 residues. Trimming took off 1 base at V and 0 bases at J, with 6 bases between the two ends. In DNA form, the CDR3 reads TGTGCCACCAGCAGAGCTCCTGCAACTAATGAAAAACTGTTTTTT. Translation: CATSRAPATNEKLFF. The full variable domain, its missing parts supplied by reference TRBV15 and TRBJ1-4, is DAMVIQNPRYQVTQFGKPVTLSCSQTLNHNVMYWYQQKSSQAPKLLFHYYDKDFNNEADTPDNFQSRRPNTSFCFLDIRSPGLGDTAMYLCATSRAPATNEKLFFGSGTQLSVL.

The chain uses TRBV12-5 and TRBJ2-2, with TRBD1 matching over 9 bases. The CDR3 sequence is 16 residues long. V shed 0 bases, J shed 7 bases, and the junction held 6 bases outside the gene matches. Germline CDR1 is LGHNT and CDR2 is FRNRAP. In nucleotides, the CDR3 is TGTGCTAGTGGTTTGGTACGGGGACAGGGAAACGGGGAGCTGTTTTTT. Encoded protein: CASGLVRGQGNGELFF.

This chain joins TRBV6-5 and TRBJ1-2; D perhaps matches TRBD1 (5 bases). The V end was cut by 4 bases, the J end by 7 bases, with 19 bases between. The CDR3 sequence is 15 residues long. The V gene's germline CDR1 is MNHEY and CDR2 SVGAGI. The CDR3 sequence: CASSSLLRAGSGYTF. CDR3 sequence (DNA): TGTGCCAGCAGTTCCTTACTCAGGGCAGGGAGTGGCTACACCTTC.

The V call is TRBV6-5, the J call TRBJ1-2; 8 nucleotides align to TRBD1. The CDR3 is 14 amino acids. From germline, CDR1 is MNHEY and CDR2 SVGAGI. Trimming removed 6 bases from V and 4 bases from J; junction bases left unmatched: 7. CDR3 protein: CASSSGTGLYGYTF. The CDR3 DNA is TGTGCCAGCAGCTCCGGGACAGGTCTCTATGGCTACACCTTC.

V and J are TRBV2 and TRBJ2-3, with 11 bases fitting TRBD2. V lost 6 bases to trimming and J lost 1 base; unmatched junction nucleotides: 3. Per the germline V gene, CDR1 is SNHLY and CDR2 is FYNNEI. The CDR3 extends over 15 amino acids. CDR3 sequence (DNA): TGTGCCAGCAGGGTACTAGCGGGGGGCACAGATACGCAGTATTTT. Amino acids: CASRVLAGGTDTQYF.

This clone was detected only once. At one boundary the junction diverges from the germline segment, which might be a read error. The V call is TRBV7-7, the J call TRBJ2-1; D remains unclear. Germline V gene data show CDR1 as SSHAT and CDR2 as FNYEAQ (reference sequence). The CDR3 contains 15 residues. The CDR3 sequence: CASSLNPGADNEQFF. The CDR3 nucleotides are TGTGCTAGCAGCTTGAACCCCGGTGCCGACAATGAGCAGTTCTTC.

The V and J genes are TRBV28 and TRBJ2-2; TRBD1 aligns across 7 bases. The CDR3 loop spans 15 amino acids. After removal of 5 bases from V and 4 bases from J, the junction contained 7 bases not matched to a gene. CDR1 MDHEN and CDR2 SYDVKM come from the germline V gene. The CDR3 bases are TGTGCCAGCAGTAGAGACAGGGTGAGCACCGGGGAGCTGTTTTTT. Encoded protein: CASSRDRVSTGELFF.